This T cell receptor beta chain was recorded in a study of blood T cell repertoires in COVID-19. Repertoires were generated with immunoSEQ multiplex PCR, while TCRdb's copy carries only in-frame clones and drops some. The profile shows 110,000 to 150,000 clones, roughly three quarters of them singletons. The CDR3 has 14 residues. From germline, CDR1 is MNHEY and CDR2 SVGAGI. The V gene end was trimmed by 9 bases and the J gene end by 4 bases; junction bases not matched to a gene: 7. V and J are TRBV6-5 and TRBJ1-1; TRBD1 aligns across 11 bases. The sequencing input was PBMCs or T cells enriched from blood (not recorded which). This TCR came from a woman aged 45-60 years who had recovered from COVID-19. For the CDR3, the DNA is TGTGCCAGTTCACGGGACAGGGGGGCCACTGAAGCTTTCTTT. This translates into CASSRDRGATEAFF.